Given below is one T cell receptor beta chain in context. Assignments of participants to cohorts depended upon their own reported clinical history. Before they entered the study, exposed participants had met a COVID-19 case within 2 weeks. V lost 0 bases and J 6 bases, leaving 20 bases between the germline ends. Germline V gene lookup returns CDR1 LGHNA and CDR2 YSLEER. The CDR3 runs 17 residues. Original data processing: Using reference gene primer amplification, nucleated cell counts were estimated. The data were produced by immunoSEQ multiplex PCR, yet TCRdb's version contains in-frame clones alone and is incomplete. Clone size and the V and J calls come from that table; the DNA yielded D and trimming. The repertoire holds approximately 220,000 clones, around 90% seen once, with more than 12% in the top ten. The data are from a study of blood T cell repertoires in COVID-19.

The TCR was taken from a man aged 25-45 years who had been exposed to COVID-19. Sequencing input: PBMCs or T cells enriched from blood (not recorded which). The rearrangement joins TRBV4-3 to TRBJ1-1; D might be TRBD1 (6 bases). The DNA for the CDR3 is TGCGCCAGCAGCCAAGATTGGGGGGGCTTGGAGCAGGCTGAAGCTTTCTTT. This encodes CASSQDWGGLEQAEAFF.